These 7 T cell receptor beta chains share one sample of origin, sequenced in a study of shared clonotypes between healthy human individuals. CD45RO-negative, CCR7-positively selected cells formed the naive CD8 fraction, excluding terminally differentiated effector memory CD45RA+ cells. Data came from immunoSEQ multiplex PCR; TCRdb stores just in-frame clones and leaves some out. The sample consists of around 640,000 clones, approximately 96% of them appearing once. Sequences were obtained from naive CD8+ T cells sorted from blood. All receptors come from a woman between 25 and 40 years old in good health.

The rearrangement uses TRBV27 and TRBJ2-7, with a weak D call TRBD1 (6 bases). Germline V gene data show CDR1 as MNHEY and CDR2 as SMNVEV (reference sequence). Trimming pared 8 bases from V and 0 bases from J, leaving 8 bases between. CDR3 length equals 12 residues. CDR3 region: CASGDNSYEQYF. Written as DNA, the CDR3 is TGTGCCAGCGGGGACAACTCCTACGAGCAGTACTTC.

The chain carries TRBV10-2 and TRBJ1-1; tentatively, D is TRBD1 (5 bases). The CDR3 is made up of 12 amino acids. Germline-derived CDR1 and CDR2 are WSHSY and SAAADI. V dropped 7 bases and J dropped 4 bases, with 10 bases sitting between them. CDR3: CASTAGTTEAFF. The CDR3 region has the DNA TGCGCCAGCACGGCAGGGACCACTGAAGCTTTCTTT.

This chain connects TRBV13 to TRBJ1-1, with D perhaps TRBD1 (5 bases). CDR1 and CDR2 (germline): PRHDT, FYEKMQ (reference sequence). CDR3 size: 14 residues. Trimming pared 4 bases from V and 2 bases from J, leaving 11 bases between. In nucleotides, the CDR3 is TGTGCCAGCAGCTCGGGACTCTTAAACACTGAAGCTTTCTTT. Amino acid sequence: CASSSGLLNTEAFF.

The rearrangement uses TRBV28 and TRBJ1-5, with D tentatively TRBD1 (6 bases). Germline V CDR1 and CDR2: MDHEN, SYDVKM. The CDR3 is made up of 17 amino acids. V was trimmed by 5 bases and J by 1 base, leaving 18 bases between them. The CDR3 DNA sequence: TGTGCCAGCAGTCCTCGGGGGGGGCGAATAAGCAATCAGCCCCAGCATTTT. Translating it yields CASSPRGGRISNQPQHF.

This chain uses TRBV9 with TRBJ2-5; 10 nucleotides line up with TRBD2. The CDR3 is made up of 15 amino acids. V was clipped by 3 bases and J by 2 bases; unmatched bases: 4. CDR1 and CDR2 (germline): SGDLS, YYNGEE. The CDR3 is CASSAGTSVQETQYF. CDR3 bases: TGTGCCAGCAGCGCCGGGACTAGCGTACAAGAGACCCAGTACTTC.

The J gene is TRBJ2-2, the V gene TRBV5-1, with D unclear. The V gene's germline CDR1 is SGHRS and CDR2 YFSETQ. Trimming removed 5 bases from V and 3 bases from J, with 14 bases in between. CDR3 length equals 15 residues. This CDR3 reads CASRATESYTGELFF. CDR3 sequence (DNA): TGCGCCAGCAGGGCGACGGAATCGTACACCGGGGAGCTGTTTTTT.

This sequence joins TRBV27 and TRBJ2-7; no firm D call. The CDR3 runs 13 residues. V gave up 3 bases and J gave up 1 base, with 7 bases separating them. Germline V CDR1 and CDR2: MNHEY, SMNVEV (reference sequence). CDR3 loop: CASSLRFSYEQYF. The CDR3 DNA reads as TGTGCCAGCAGTTTGCGGTTTTCCTACGAGCAGTACTTC.